One sample yielded the 25 T cell receptor beta chains listed below, sequenced in a study of cytomegalovirus exposure and HLA in healthy donors. With 60 Vbeta and 13 Jbeta primers, the PCR was carried out. Clones were sequenced by immunoSEQ multiplex PCR, and TCRdb holds only the in-frame ones, with some missing. Altogether approximately 100,000 clones are present, about 80% being singletons, with the ten largest covering more than 6%. Specimen: PBMCs. These receptors originate from a woman aged 50 to 60 in good health and CMV-seropositive.

In regard to this clone: Different DNA sequences within this sample yield the same CDR3. The V call is TRBV7-9, the J call TRBJ1-1, with D uncertain. There are 15 residues in the CDR3. Trimming left V 1 base short and J 1 base short, with 10 bases between. The V gene's germline CDR1 is SEHNR and CDR2 FQNEAQ (reference sequence). CDR3 in DNA: TGTGCCAGCAGCTTAGGTATGAGGGCGAACACTGAAGCTTTCTTT. This gives the protein CASSLGMRANTEAFF.

The V gene is TRBV27, the J gene TRBJ1-5; no clear D gene. Between the trimmed V and J ends, which lost 4 bases and 0 bases, there was a span of 10 bases. Germline CDR1 is MNHEY and CDR2 is SMNVEV (reference sequence). The CDR3 consists of 15 residues. The CDR3 region is CASSSMQISNQPQHF. CDR3 bases: TGTGCCAGCAGTTCGATGCAGATTAGCAATCAGCCCCAGCATTTT.

CDR3 region: CSPPHTPSSYNSPLHF. The CDR3 region has the DNA TGCAGCCCTCCTCACACGCCAAGCTCCTATAATTCACCCCTCCACTTT. The chain couples TRBV29-1 to TRBJ1-6, with D uncertain. This CDR3 has 16 amino acids. Trimming took 8 bases from V and 0 from J, leaving 17 bases between them. From germline, CDR1 is SQVTM and CDR2 ANQGSEA. Looking up the rest from reference TRBV29-1 and TRBJ1-6 gives the full variable domain: SAVISQKPSRDICQRGTSLTIQCQVDSQVTMMFWYRQQPGQSLTLIATANQGSEATYESGFVIDKFPISRPNLTFSTLTVSNMSPEDSSIYLCSPPHTPSSYNSPLHFGNGTRLTVT.

The rearrangement links TRBV6-5 to TRBJ1-1; 8 positions agree with TRBD1. Germline CDR1 is MNHEY and CDR2 is SVGAGI. V lost 6 bases and J lost 3; bases outside the gene matches: 6. The CDR3 has 14 residues. CDR3 region: CASRRMTGDTEAFF. For the CDR3, the DNA is TGTGCCAGCAGACGCATGACAGGGGACACTGAAGCTTTCTTT.

This clone has a single count. The chain recombines TRBV2 with TRBJ2-3, with 10 bases that match TRBD2. V shed 2 bases, J shed 0 bases, and the junction held 5 bases outside the gene matches. Germline CDR1 is SNHLY and CDR2 is FYNNEI. This CDR3 spans 17 amino acids. The CDR3 here is CASSELLAGASTDTQYF. In nucleotides, the CDR3 is TGTGCCAGCAGTGAATTGCTAGCGGGAGCAAGCACAGATACGCAGTATTTT. The full variable domain, in which reference TRBV2 and TRBJ2-3 provide the parts outside the CDR3, is EPEVTQTPSHQVTQMGQEVILRCVPISNHLYFYWYRQILGQKVEFLVSFYNNEISEKSEIFDDQFSVERPDGSNFTLKIRSTKLEDSAMYFCASSELLAGASTDTQYFGPGTRLTVL.

This clone was counted a few times. The genes are TRBV5-1 and TRBJ2-5, with 8 bases lining up with TRBD2. V lost 3 bases and J lost 1; bases outside the gene matches: 11. The length of the CDR3 is 17 residues. Germline values: CDR1 SGHRS, CDR2 YFSETQ. CDR3 amino acids: CASSSPRVAGPQETQYF. As DNA, the CDR3 is TGCGCCAGCAGCTCCCCTCGGGTAGCGGGGCCCCAAGAGACCCAGTACTTC. The full variable domain, rest sourced from reference TRBV5-1 and TRBJ2-5, is KAGVTQTPRYLIKTRGQQVTLSCSPISGHRSVSWYQQTPGQGLQFLFEYFSETQRNKGNFPGRFSGRQFSNSRSEMNVSTLELGDSALYLCASSSPRVAGPQETQYFGPGTRLLVL.

V is TRBV2 and J is TRBJ1-2, with TRBD1 as a possible D gene (6 bases). The CDR3 has 14 amino acids. Germline V gene data show CDR1 as SNHLY and CDR2 as FYNNEI. V was shortened by 4 bases and J by 2 bases, with 11 bases between the two germline ends. This CDR3 is CASSARGFNYGYTF. CDR3 nucleotides: TGTGCCAGCAGTGCCAGGGGATTCAACTATGGCTACACCTTC. Combining the CDR3 with reference TRBV2 and TRBJ1-2 gives the whole variable domain EPEVTQTPSHQVTQMGQEVILRCVPISNHLYFYWYRQILGQKVEFLVSFYNNEISEKSEIFDDQFSVERPDGSNFTLKIRSTKLEDSAMYFCASSARGFNYGYTFGSGTRLTVV.

The chain employs TRBV4-3 and TRBJ2-1; 8 bases fit TRBD1. There are 16 residues in the CDR3. From germline, CDR1 is LGHNA and CDR2 YSLEER. V was pared by 1 base and J by 2 bases, with 4 bases of the junction left unmatched. CDR3 in amino acids: CASSQAGQGPYNEQFF. CDR3 bases: TGCGCCAGCAGCCAAGCCGGACAGGGTCCCTACAATGAGCAGTTCTTC.

This chain links TRBV9 with TRBJ1-6, with 9 bases fitting TRBD1. V gave up 5 bases and J gave up 9 bases; unmatched junction bases: 9. CDR1 and CDR2 (germline): SGDLS, YYNGEE. The CDR3 sequence is 15 residues long. CDR3 residues: CASSVTGGEGSPLHF. CDR3 sequence (DNA): TGTGCCAGCAGTGTTACAGGGGGCGAGGGTTCACCCCTCCACTTT.

The chain joins TRBV2 to TRBJ2-5; TRBD2 matches at 7 bases. Germline V gives CDR1 SNHLY, CDR2 FYNNEI. Trimming took 8 bases from V and 3 from J; bases not matched to a gene: 6. This CDR3 is 13 amino acids long. In DNA form, the CDR3 reads TGTGCCAGCGCAACCGGGACTAAAGAGACCCAGTACTTC. It encodes CASATGTKETQYF.

The chain combines TRBV7-2 with TRBJ2-6; the match to TRBD1 covers 8 bases. After removal of 5 bases from V and 0 bases from J, the junction contained 3 bases not matched to a gene. Per the germline V gene, CDR1 is SGHTA and CDR2 is FQGNSA. CDR3 length equals 16 residues. The CDR3 coding sequence is TGTGCCAGCAGCCCAACAGGGGGCTCTGGGGCCAACGTCCTGACTTTC. Translation gives CASSPTGGSGANVLTF.

This chain uses TRBV19 with TRBJ1-4; perhaps TRBD1 as D (5 bases). V shed 8 bases and J shed 5 bases, with 18 bases lying between them. Per germline, CDR1 LNHDA and CDR2 SQIVND (reference sequence). CDR3 size: 15 residues. The CDR3 nucleotides are TGTGCCAGTCAGAACCCAGGGATACCGAATGAAAAACTGTTTTTT. Encoded protein: CASQNPGIPNEKLFF. Full variable domain (rest looked up from reference TRBV19 and TRBJ1-4): DGGITQSPKYLFRKEGQNVTLSCEQNLNHDAMYWYRQDPGQGLRLIYYSQIVNDFQKGDIAEGYSVSREKKESFPLTVTSAQKNPTAFYLCASQNPGIPNEKLFFGSGTQLSVL.

The CDR3 loop is CASSHGAGQTYEQYF. The CDR3 nucleotides are TGTGCCAGCAGCCACGGGGCGGGACAGACCTACGAGCAGTACTTC. The chain has TRBV7-8 and TRBJ2-7, with a tentative D call TRBD1 (7 bases). Germline CDR1 and CDR2: SGHVS and FQNEAQ. V lost 5 bases to trimming and J lost 2 bases, with 16 bases between them. CDR3 length equals 15 residues.

A word on this clone: Different DNA sequences within this sample yield the same CDR3. The chain joins TRBV5-6 to TRBJ1-3; D is unresolved. Trimming took 0 bases from V and 5 from J, leaving 3 bases between them. The CDR3 length is 12 residues. Germline-derived CDR1 and CDR2 are SGHDT and YYEEEE. CDR3 DNA sequence: TGTGCCAGCAGCTTGGGTAGAAACACCATATATTTT. Its translation is CASSLGRNTIYF.

This clone was seen once. The chain employs TRBV5-6 and TRBJ1-2; 8 nucleotides match TRBD1. The V segment lost 2 bases and the J segment 7 bases; nucleotides outside the gene matches: 10. CDR1 and CDR2 (germline): SGHDT, YYEEEE. The CDR3 is made up of 15 amino acids. The chain's CDR3 is CASSLGGQDGGGYTF. Written as DNA, the CDR3 is TGTGCCAGCAGCTTAGGGGGACAGGATGGTGGTGGCTACACCTTC.

This clone was picked up a small number of times. This chain uses TRBV11-1 with TRBJ2-3; no definite D call. Germline CDR1 and CDR2: SGHAT and FQDESV (reference sequence). This CDR3 is 13 amino acids long. Trimming stripped 0 bases from V and 4 bases from J, with 5 bases between. The DNA for the CDR3 is TGTGCCAGCAGCTTAGCTTCGGCAGATACGCAGTATTTT. Protein product: CASSLASADTQYF.

The J gene is TRBJ1-4, the V gene TRBV27; the match to TRBD1 covers 9 bases. Germline trimming cut 5 bases from V and 0 bases from J; bases unmatched to any gene: 4. The CDR3 runs to 16 residues. CDR1 is MNHEY, CDR2 SMNVEV, per germline (reference sequence). This CDR3 is CASSPRQGATNEKLFF. For the CDR3, the DNA is TGTGCCAGCAGTCCGAGACAGGGGGCAACTAATGAAAAACTGTTTTTT.

The chain has TRBV27 and TRBJ1-1; D is possibly TRBD1 (6 bases). CDR3 length: 13 residues. The V end lost 5 bases, the J end lost 3 bases, and 10 bases lay between the germline ends. Germline CDR1 is MNHEY and CDR2 is SMNVEV (reference sequence). The CDR3 here is CASSITGHTEAFF. The CDR3 bases are TGTGCCAGCAGTATAACAGGGCACACTGAAGCTTTCTTT.

V usage is TRBV2 and J usage is TRBJ2-7, with D hard to call. The CDR3 is made up of 12 amino acids. Germline-derived CDR1 and CDR2 are SNHLY and FYNNEI. V was trimmed by 7 bases and J by 0 bases, leaving 7 bases between them. CDR3 protein: CASKASSYEQYF. Here the CDR3 DNA reads TGTGCCAGCAAAGCTAGCTCCTACGAGCAGTACTTC.

This clone came up once. Germline is not matched at one junction end, which may reflect a read error. This chain joins TRBV7-2 and TRBJ2-7; D perhaps matches TRBD2 (7 bases). CDR1 and CDR2 (germline): SGHTA, FQGNSA. CDR3 length: 14 residues. In nucleotides, the CDR3 is TGTGCCAGCAGCTTAGGGGGGGGCTCCTACAAGCAGTACTTC. Protein sequence: CASSLGGGSYKQYF.

V is TRBV5-8 and J is TRBJ1-6; D possibly corresponds to TRBD1 (5 bases). Germline lookup yields CDR1 SGHTS and CDR2 YDEGEE. Trimming left V 3 bases short and J 7 bases short, with 5 bases between. The CDR3 spans 12 residues. The CDR3 spells CASSYRNSPLHF. The CDR3 nucleotides are TGTGCCAGCAGCTACAGGAATTCACCCCTCCACTTT.

This clone showed up just a few times. V is TRBV25-1 and J is TRBJ1-1, with 7 nucleotides matching TRBD1. The CDR3 is 14 residues long. V gave up 5 bases and J gave up 1 base; unmatched junction bases: 4. Germline V gene lookup returns CDR1 MGHDK and CDR2 SYGVNS. The CDR3 DNA reads as TGTGCCAGCAGTCCCCAGGGGGGGAACACTGAAGCTTTCTTT. This translates into CASSPQGGNTEAFF.

This clone turned up a few times. The chain links TRBV9 to TRBJ2-1; 9 bases are a match to TRBD2. The CDR3 consists of 14 residues. The germline gives CDR1 SGDLS, CDR2 YYNGEE. V was pared by 5 bases and J by 2 bases, with 2 bases of the junction left unmatched. As DNA, the CDR3 is TGTGCCAGCAGTATAGCGGGGGCCTACAATGAGCAGTTCTTC. It encodes CASSIAGAYNEQFF.

This clone appeared a few times. The J gene is TRBJ2-5, the V gene TRBV7-2; the D gene is possibly TRBD2 (6 bases). The germline V and J ends were trimmed by 4 bases and 2 bases, with 17 bases remaining between them. Germline V gives CDR1 SGHTA, CDR2 FQGNSA. CDR3 length: 16 residues. For the CDR3, the DNA is TGTGCCAGCAGCTCCAGTACTAGCCCGTGGCAAGAGACCCAGTACTTC. This sequence encodes CASSSSTSPWQETQYF.

V is TRBV6-5 and J is TRBJ1-6; D uncertain. The CDR3 sequence is 16 residues long. The germline gives CDR1 MNHEY, CDR2 SVGAGI. Trimming shortened V by 0 bases and J by 7 bases, and 13 bases separated the two germline ends. The CDR3 sequence: CASSYSPGVGNSPLHF. The CDR3 DNA reads TGTGCCAGCAGTTACTCCCCCGGGGTAGGGAATTCACCCCTCCACTTT.